These 29 T cell receptor beta chains originate from one sample sequenced in a study of technical replicates of blood from a handful of donors. This table comes from immunoSEQ multiplex PCR, and its TCRdb copy is limited to in-frame clones, with some not included. Of approximately 13,000 clones detected, roughly 85% appear once; the ten largest clones hold about 10%. The specimen was PBMCs. The receptors come from a human donor in good health.

The chain has TRBV5-1 and TRBJ2-3, with 8 bases matching TRBD2. The CDR3 is 14 residues long. The germline V gene encodes CDR1 SGHRS and CDR2 YFSETQ. V gave up 4 bases and J gave up 6 bases; unmatched junction bases: 7. Here the CDR3 reads CASSTGRGEDTQYF. DNA of the CDR3: TGCGCCAGCAGCACCGGGCGGGGGGAGGATACGCAGTATTTT.

The rearrangement joins TRBV28 to TRBJ2-4; 8 bases match TRBD1. The ends lost 4 bases at V and 8 bases at J; junction bases unmatched: 7. The germline V gene encodes CDR1 MDHEN and CDR2 SYDVKM. This CDR3 has 14 amino acids. In DNA, the CDR3 is TGTGCCAGCAGTTCACAGGGGGGATCTGACATTCAGTACTTC. As protein: CASSSQGGSDIQYF.

CDR3 loop: CASSPRQGIYGYTF. CDR3 DNA: TGCGCCAGCAGCCCAAGACAGGGGATCTATGGCTACACCTTC. The V call is TRBV5-1, the J call TRBJ1-2, with 8 bases that match TRBD1. CDR3 length equals 14 residues. The ends lost 4 bases at V and 4 bases at J; junction bases unmatched: 6. The V gene's germline CDR1 is SGHRS and CDR2 YFSETQ.

The chain recombines TRBV2 with TRBJ2-1; TRBD1 matches at 7 bases. The V and J ends lost 5 bases and 12 bases, in that order; junction bases with no gene match: 7. From germline, CDR1 is SNHLY and CDR2 FYNNEI. This CDR3 is 12 amino acids long. The CDR3 coding sequence is TGTGCCAGCAGTCGAAGGACAGGTGGGCAGTTCTTC. Translation gives CASSRRTGGQFF. The complete variable domain, with remaining parts taken from reference TRBV2 and TRBJ2-1, reads EPEVTQTPSHQVTQMGQEVILRCVPISNHLYFYWYRQILGQKVEFLVSFYNNEISEKSEIFDDQFSVERPDGSNFTLKIRSTKLEDSAMYFCASSRRTGGQFFGPGTRLTVL.

The chain employs TRBV27 and TRBJ2-7; weak D call: TRBD1 (6 bases). The CDR3 runs 14 residues. V was shortened by 5 bases and J by 7 bases, with 18 bases between the two germline ends. CDR1 is MNHEY and CDR2 is SMNVEV in the germline V gene (reference sequence). The CDR3 nucleotides read TGTGCCAGCAGTGCCAAACTGGACAGTAGGGAGCAGTACTTC. It specifies CASSAKLDSREQYF.

This chain links TRBV5-1 with TRBJ2-5; TRBD2 matches 7 bases. J gave up 1 base and V 0 bases, and 12 bases lay outside the gene matches. Germline CDR1 SGHRS, CDR2 YFSETQ. The CDR3 totals 18 residues. CDR3 in amino acids: CASSLGTSEYVFQETQYF. The CDR3 DNA follows: TGCGCCAGCAGCTTGGGTACTAGCGAGTATGTATTCCAAGAGACCCAGTACTTC.

As for this clone: One end of the junction does not line up with germline, which may come from a read error. The rearrangement uses TRBV20-1 and TRBJ2-7, with D hard to call. The CDR3 is 11 amino acids. CDR1 DFQATT and CDR2 SNEGSKA come from the germline V gene (reference sequence). The CDR3 region is CSARDRGSQSF. CDR3 coding DNA: TGCAGTGCTAGAGATCGAGGAAGCCAGTCCTTC.

CDR3 DNA sequence: TGCGCCAGCCGCACCATTGCGGGCCAAGCCCCAGATACGCAGTATTTT. Translating gives CASRTIAGQAPDTQYF. V gene TRBV4-1 combines with J gene TRBJ2-3, with D perhaps matching TRBD2 (5 bases). This CDR3 is 16 amino acids long. V was trimmed by 8 bases and J by 4 bases, leaving 22 bases between them. Looked up from germline, CDR1 is MGHRA and CDR2 is YSYEKL.

V usage is TRBV19 and J usage is TRBJ2-7, with 7 bases identical to TRBD2. The junction had 0 bases not matched to a gene; V was cut back by 1 base and J by 0 bases. The CDR3 is 14 residues long. In germline, CDR1 is LNHDA, CDR2 SQIVND (reference sequence). Here the CDR3 reads CASSIASGSYEQYF. In DNA form, the CDR3 reads TGTGCCAGTAGTATAGCTAGCGGCTCCTACGAGCAGTACTTC.

This rearrangement joins TRBV6-5 to TRBJ2-1; D call uncertain. This CDR3 is 12 amino acids long. Trimming pared 10 bases from V and 9 bases from J, leaving 16 bases between. Germline lookup yields CDR1 MNHEY and CDR2 SVGAGI. The CDR3 loop reads CATGVGRGEQFF. CDR3 nucleotide sequence: TGTGCCACCGGTGTAGGCCGCGGTGAGCAGTTCTTC.

The chain combines TRBV28 with TRBJ1-5; 7 bases are shared with TRBD1. The CDR3 has 16 residues. V lost 7 bases to trimming and J lost 6 bases; unmatched junction nucleotides: 15. Germline loops: CDR1 MDHEN, CDR2 SYDVKM. The CDR3, as DNA: TGTGCCAGCATCCCAAGGGGGCAGGGCCGGGGTCAGCCCCAGCATTTT. Translation gives CASIPRGQGRGQPQHF.

V usage is TRBV11-2 and J usage is TRBJ2-1; D is uncertain. Trimming shortened V by 5 bases and J by 2 bases, and 7 bases separated the two germline ends. Germline V gives CDR1 SGHAT, CDR2 FQNNGV. The CDR3 is 13 residues long. The CDR3 nucleotides are TGTGCCAGCAGCCAAGCCCCCTACAATGAGCAGTTCTTC. It specifies CASSQAPYNEQFF.

The rearrangement joins TRBV5-1 to TRBJ2-1, with D unclear. Per the germline V gene, CDR1 is SGHRS and CDR2 is YFSETQ. This CDR3 contains 14 residues. V was cut by 0 bases and J by 5 bases, with 9 bases left in between. CDR3 nucleotide sequence: TGCGCCAGCAGCTTGGATGGCGGTCACAATGAGCAGTTCTTC. It encodes CASSLDGGHNEQFF.

The chain combines TRBV7-9 with TRBJ2-7; D gene ambiguous. Germline V gives CDR1 SEHNR, CDR2 FQNEAQ (reference sequence). CDR3 length: 14 amino acids. Trimming removed 5 bases from V and 0 bases from J, with 11 bases in between. The CDR3 DNA is TGTGCCAGCAGCCCGTACACGCACTCCTACGAGCAGTACTTC. Its protein product is CASSPYTHSYEQYF.

The chain links TRBV10-3 to TRBJ1-2, with D possibly TRBD1 on 5 matching bases. From germline, CDR1 is ENHRY and CDR2 SYGVKD. The CDR3 runs 16 residues. Trimming took off 0 bases at V and 4 bases at J, with 15 bases between the two ends. CDR3 protein: CAISESTGVGVYGYTF. Written as DNA, the CDR3 is TGTGCCATCAGTGAGTCGACGGGAGTGGGGGTCTATGGCTACACCTTC.

The chain joins TRBV19 to TRBJ2-1, with 8 bases fitting TRBD2. Germline lookup yields CDR1 LNHDA and CDR2 SQIVND (reference sequence). The CDR3 length is 15 residues. With 7 bases clipped from V and 9 bases from J, the junction kept 14 bases outside the gene matches. In nucleotides, the CDR3 is TGTGCCAGTACGGGGAGCGGGGGCCTGGGGGGTGAGCAGTTCTTC. The encoded protein is CASTGSGGLGGEQFF.

The V and J genes are TRBV5-1 and TRBJ1-2; D remains ambiguous. This CDR3 is built from 13 residues. The germline CDR1 and CDR2 sequences are SGHRS and YFSETQ. Trimming took off 0 bases at V and 7 bases at J, with 10 bases between the two ends. CDR3: CASSLDSGSGYTF. The CDR3, as DNA: TGCGCCAGCAGCTTGGACTCGGGGTCTGGCTACACCTTC.

Concerning this clone: The junction differs from germline at one of its ends, possibly a read error. The chain employs TRBV28 and TRBJ2-7, with 7 bases lining up with TRBD1. Per the germline V gene, CDR1 is MDHEN and CDR2 is SYDVKM. The CDR3 consists of 14 residues. The CDR3 spells CASSFIGGSNEQYF. The CDR3 bases are TGTGCCAGCAGTTTTATAGGGGGCTCCAACGAGCAGTACTTC.

The rearrangement joins TRBV28 to TRBJ2-4; the match to TRBD2 covers 10 bases. Germline-derived CDR1 and CDR2 are MDHEN and SYDVKM. CDR3 length: 15 residues. V was clipped by 3 bases and J by 11 bases; unmatched bases: 10. CDR3 sequence: CASSFPGTSANVQYF. CDR3 in DNA: TGTGCCAGCAGTTTCCCTGGGACTAGCGCTAACGTTCAGTACTTC.

This clone was detected only once. The chain has TRBV10-1 and TRBJ2-1, with no clear D. The V end was cut by 5 bases, the J end by 6 bases, with 5 bases between. Germline CDR1 WNHNN, CDR2 SYGVQD (reference sequence). The CDR3 is 11 residues long. CDR3 loop: CASSSGNEQFF. In nucleotides, the CDR3 is TGCGCCAGCAGTTCAGGCAATGAGCAGTTCTTC.

The chain links TRBV5-1 to TRBJ1-2; 7 bases map to TRBD1. Trimming took 0 bases from V and 10 from J; bases not matched to a gene: 9. CDR1 and CDR2 (germline): SGHRS, YFSETQ. CDR3 length: 14 residues. The CDR3 here is CASSLGQGSSIYTF. In nucleotides, the CDR3 is TGCGCCAGCAGCTTGGGACAGGGTTCTTCTATCTACACCTTC.

The chain employs TRBV28 and TRBJ2-1, with D perhaps TRBD2 (6 bases). CDR1 and CDR2 from the germline V gene are MDHEN and SYDVKM. This CDR3 comprises 16 residues. Trimming shortened V by 3 bases and J by 0 bases, and 12 bases separated the two germline ends. The CDR3 is CASSLSETSSYNEQFF. DNA of the CDR3: TGTGCCAGCAGTTTGAGTGAGACTAGCTCCTACAATGAGCAGTTCTTC.

This clone was counted between two and nine times. CDR3: CASSVSQNTEAFF. For the CDR3, the DNA is TGTGCCAGCAGTGTATCACAGAACACTGAAGCTTTCTTT. The rearrangement joins TRBV2 to TRBJ1-1; D gene unclear. CDR3 size: 13 residues. Trimming took off 4 bases at V and 1 base at J, with 7 bases between the two ends. Germline values: CDR1 SNHLY, CDR2 FYNNEI.

The V and J genes are TRBV4-1 and TRBJ2-7; TRBD2 is a possible D gene (6 bases). CDR3 length: 15 residues. V dropped 1 base and J dropped 0 bases, with 10 bases sitting between them. Germline CDR1 is MGHRA and CDR2 is YSYEKL. DNA for the CDR3: TGCGCCAGCAGCCAAGTAGTCGGGAGCTCCTACGAGCAGTACTTC. It yields the protein CASSQVVGSSYEQYF.

This clone was counted only a few times. The chain has TRBV4-2 and TRBJ1-2; D gene unclear. There are 16 residues in the CDR3. Germline CDR1 and CDR2: LGHNA and YNFKEQ. Trimming stripped 0 bases from V and 0 bases from J, with 11 bases between. The CDR3 loop reads CASSQDSSGTNYGYTF. The CDR3 coding sequence is TGTGCCAGCAGCCAAGATTCCTCCGGGACTAACTATGGCTACACCTTC.

Regarding this clone: Mismatch with germline at one junction end may stem from a read error. The rearrangement uses TRBV29-1 and TRBJ2-4; D is uncertain. The length of the CDR3 is 14 residues. CDR1 is SQVTM, CDR2 ANQGSEA, per germline. This chain's CDR3 is CSVKDPVAKNIQYF. The CDR3 coding sequence is TGCAGCGTTAAAGACCCCGTAGCCAAAAACATTCAGTACTTC.

J is TRBJ2-2 and V is TRBV27, with 7 bases lining up with TRBD2. The CDR3 is 15 residues long. The germline V gene has CDR1 MNHEY and CDR2 SMNVEV (reference sequence). V lost 6 bases and J lost 3; bases outside the gene matches: 7. The CDR3 region is CASSQTSSYTGELFF. CDR3 bases: TGTGCCAGCAGCCAGACTAGCTCCTACACCGGGGAGCTGTTTTTT.

This sequence joins TRBV5-8 and TRBJ2-3, with 14 bases that match TRBD2. CDR3 length: 17 amino acids. Germline assignment: CDR1 SGHTS and CDR2 YDEGEE. With V trimmed by 3 bases and J by 6 bases, 9 bases remained unmatched. The DNA for the CDR3 is TGTGCCAGCAGCTGGGGACTAGCGGGAGTTCCAATGGATACGCAGTATTTT. This sequence encodes CASSWGLAGVPMDTQYF.

The chain links TRBV29-1 to TRBJ1-3; D might be TRBD1 (5 bases). The CDR3 runs 14 residues. CDR1 SQVTM and CDR2 ANQGSEA come from the germline V gene. Trimming cost V 6 bases and J 0 bases, with 12 bases left between them. The CDR3 sequence: CSVGTDSSGNTIYF. In nucleotides, the CDR3 is TGCAGCGTGGGAACAGACAGCTCTGGAAACACCATATATTTT.